The TCR beta chain under discussion was sequenced for a study of cytomegalovirus exposure and HLA in healthy donors (dated by TCRdb to about 2017). Looking at the study overall: According to a later analysis, the approximately 130 validation repertoires were produced on the same platform as the approximately 600 repertoires of the first cohort. The aim of the study was to test whether cataloging public T cell receptors could identify signatures of past pathogen exposure. Along with the roughly 710-subject first cohort, a separate validation cohort of about 110 different subjects was used. To predict cytomegalovirus infection status, the study combined high-throughput TCR immunosequencing, statistical association of individual TCRs with disease status, and machine learning. What the work shows at the level of the full study, not this receptor alone: The validation cohort had no HLA typing available for a later analysis, so co-occurrence within that cohort was assessed over all 120 repertoires. Of the cluster scores, around 95% were above 0 in a later analysis, which found that TCRs clustered in the first cohort also tended to co-occur in the 95 to 150 validation repertoires. While some public TCRs were present in many individuals, most TCR sequences turned up only very rarely across donors. The study listed 150 to 200 TCR beta chains as associated with cytomegalovirus. A few of the identified cytomegalovirus-associated TCR beta chains were confirmed in vitro to be specific for cytomegalovirus antigens. The authors suggested that the approach could potentially be extended to other disease states and immunological phenotypes. The classifier was reported to diagnose cytomegalovirus status with high specificity and sensitivity in both the original and validation cohorts.

Libraries came from the immunoSEQ multiplex PCR assay. For the original study's pipeline: To diagnose cytomegalovirus status from the catalog of TCR beta chain sequences, a statistical classification framework was built. The table was pulled from immuneACCESS by TCRdb, which kept in-frame rearrangements only. Such tables lose some clones; where checked, under half of the loss comes from unresolved V genes, and the rest has no known cause. That table gives V, J and clone size, and the DNA gave D and trimming. The sample has about 200,000 clones on record, over 75% of them singletons. Of the sample, roughly 2% falls within the top ten clones. Donors formed part of the validation cohort, which comprised some 120 subjects and was distinct from the first cohort of 690 or so subjects. From cysteine to phenylalanine, the CDR3 is 13 amino acids long. Of all the DNA, just the CDR3 is kept, 39 bases in frame from base 1. The germline V gene encodes CDR1 MDHEN and CDR2 SYDVKM. Trimming takes 3 bases from V and 8 bases from J, and the germline ends sit 13 bases apart.

For this clone: No antigen is known for it. Base quality data are lacking; no much larger clone is found one base away.

Recombination connected TRBV28 to TRBJ1-2; possibly the D gene is TRBD1, per 5 matching bases. This receptor was obtained from a woman between 18 and 30 years old in good health and CMV-seropositive. The specimen sequenced was PBMCs. The CDR3 here reads CASSLEGFRGYTF. The nucleotide sequence reads TGTGCCAGCAGTTTGGAGGGGTTTCGGGGCTACACCTTC.